The 19 T cell receptor beta chains presented below share a single source sample, sequenced in a study of cytomegalovirus exposure and HLA in healthy donors. PCR used 60 Vbeta primers and 13 Jbeta primers. Using immunoSEQ multiplex PCR, the repertoire was profiled, and TCRdb retains in-frame clones only, with some absent. The sample lists about 150,000 clones, roughly 80% seen once, with around an eighth in the top ten. The sample taken for sequencing was PBMCs. The receptors were gathered from a middle-aged man in good health and CMV-seropositive.

V is TRBV29-1 and J is TRBJ2-4; D perhaps matches TRBD1 (6 bases). Trimming removed 6 bases from V and 12 bases from J, with 15 bases in between. From germline, CDR1 is SQVTM and CDR2 ANQGSEA. The CDR3 consists of 11 residues. The CDR3 loop reads CSVDRQDSQYF. The CDR3 DNA reads TGCAGCGTGGACCGACAGGACAGTCAGTACTTC.

This CDR3 reads CASSDLRAGGDTGELFF. CDR3 nucleotide sequence: TGTGCCAGCAGCGACCTTCGAGCGGGAGGGGACACCGGGGAGCTGTTTTTT. The gene calls are TRBV5-6 and TRBJ2-2, with 10 bases matching TRBD2. The CDR3 length is 17 residues. V shed 4 bases, J shed 3 bases, and the junction held 9 bases outside the gene matches. Germline assignment: CDR1 SGHDT and CDR2 YYEEEE.

The chain links TRBV18 to TRBJ2-5; D might be TRBD2 (5 bases). V was clipped by 5 bases and J by 3 bases, with 7 bases between them. CDR1 is KGHSH, CDR2 LQKENI, per germline. CDR3 length: 12 residues. In nucleotides, the CDR3 is TGTGCCAGCTCATACGGGGAAGAGACCCAGTACTTC. This sequence encodes CASSYGEETQYF.

J is TRBJ2-3 and V is TRBV28, with 10 nucleotides matching TRBD2. This CDR3 is 15 amino acids long. Germline V gives CDR1 MDHEN, CDR2 SYDVKM. J was trimmed by 3 bases and V by 2 bases; bases with no gene match: 2. In nucleotides, the CDR3 is TGTGCCAGCAGTTTACCTAGCGGGAGAACAGATACGCAGTATTTT. Protein sequence: CASSLPSGRTDTQYF.

The CDR3 loop is CASSSGVREKLFF. The DNA for the CDR3 is TGTGCCAGCAGCTCGGGTGTTCGCGAAAAACTGTTTTTT. The gene calls are TRBV5-8 and TRBJ1-4; D is undetermined. Germline V gives CDR1 SGHTS, CDR2 YDEGEE. V dropped 3 bases and J dropped 8 bases, with 11 bases sitting between them. The CDR3 is 13 amino acids.

The chain is built from TRBV28 and TRBJ1-1; TRBD1 is a possible D gene (5 bases). The CDR3 sequence is 13 residues long. V was pared by 3 bases and J by 11 bases, with 16 bases between. Germline V gene data show CDR1 as MDHEN and CDR2 as SYDVKM. The CDR3 sequence is CASSLEAGTTAFF. Here the CDR3 DNA reads TGTGCCAGCAGTTTGGAGGCTGGGACTACGGCTTTCTTT.

V usage is TRBV5-4 and J usage is TRBJ2-1, with a tentative D call TRBD2 (6 bases). Germline lookup yields CDR1 SGHNT and CDR2 YYREEE (reference sequence). This CDR3 region has 14 residues. V lost 3 bases to trimming and J lost 1 base, with 8 bases between them. The chain's CDR3 is CASSSAGSYNEQFF. The CDR3 DNA follows: TGTGCCAGCAGCTCAGCGGGTTCCTACAATGAGCAGTTCTTC.

As regards this clone: At one boundary the junction diverges from the germline segment, which might be a read error. DNA for the CDR3: TGTGCCAGCAGCGTAGGTGGCATCGGGGAGCTGCTTTTT. It specifies CASSVGGIGELLF. The chain combines TRBV9 with TRBJ2-2; D is perhaps TRBD2 (5 bases). The germline V gene has CDR1 SGDLS and CDR2 YYNGEE. The CDR3 runs 13 residues.

The chain couples TRBV7-2 to TRBJ2-2; 9 bases are a match to TRBD2. CDR1 is SGHTA, CDR2 FQGNSA, per germline. The CDR3 sequence is 16 residues long. Unmatched junction bases numbered 5, after V lost 1 base and J lost 5 bases. The CDR3 loop reads CASSLGAGGITGELFF. The CDR3 DNA is TGTGCCAGCAGCTTAGGGGCGGGAGGGATTACCGGGGAGCTGTTTTTT.

Points on this clone: Other DNA sequences in this sample translate to the same CDR3. V and J are TRBV28 and TRBJ2-1, with 15 bases lining up with TRBD2. The CDR3 is 15 amino acids. V was clipped by 5 bases and J by 9 bases; unmatched bases: 5. Germline assignment: CDR1 MDHEN and CDR2 SYDVKM. The CDR3 DNA follows: TGTGCCAGCAGTCCCGGGACTAGCGGGAGGAGTGAGCAGTTCTTC. It is translated as CASSPGTSGRSEQFF.

The chain links TRBV18 to TRBJ2-1; 10 bases align to TRBD1. V lost 4 bases to trimming and J lost 6 bases; unmatched junction nucleotides: 9. This CDR3 region has 16 residues. The germline V gene encodes CDR1 KGHSH and CDR2 LQKENI. The CDR3 loop is CASSRPSGQGTNEQFF. The DNA for the CDR3 is TGTGCCAGCTCACGGCCTTCGGGACAGGGGACCAATGAGCAGTTCTTC.

This rearrangement joins TRBV7-9 to TRBJ2-7; 8 bases map to TRBD1. CDR1 is SEHNR and CDR2 is FQNEAQ in the germline V gene (reference sequence). The CDR3 runs to 15 residues. Unmatched junction bases numbered 7, after V lost 2 bases and J lost 4 bases. DNA of the CDR3: TGTGCCAGCAGCTTACCAAAGACAGGGGTATACGAGCAGTACTTC. It translates to CASSLPKTGVYEQYF. Combining the CDR3 with reference TRBV7-9 and TRBJ2-7 gives the whole variable domain DTGVSQNPRHKITKRGQNVTFRCDPISEHNRLYWYRQTLGQGPEFLTYFQNEAQLEKSRLLSDRFSAERPKGSFSTLEIQRTEQGDSAMYLCASSLPKTGVYEQYFGPGTRLTVT.

This rearrangement joins TRBV28 to TRBJ1-1; 11 bases agree with TRBD1. Germline V gene lookup returns CDR1 MDHEN and CDR2 SYDVKM. V shed 7 bases and J 3 bases; nucleotides not matched to a gene: 4. This CDR3 comprises 14 residues. Here the CDR3 reads CASTSGQGDTEAFF. Written as DNA, the CDR3 is TGTGCCAGCACTTCGGGACAGGGGGACACTGAAGCTTTCTTT.

The rearrangement joins TRBV28 to TRBJ2-2, with TRBD1 matching 10 bases. V lost 5 bases to trimming and J lost 7 bases; unmatched junction nucleotides: 7. Germline CDR1 and CDR2: MDHEN and SYDVKM. This CDR3 region has 15 residues. CDR3 DNA sequence: TGTGCCAGCAGTCCGGACAGGGGGAATATCGGGGAGCTGTTTTTT. Protein sequence: CASSPDRGNIGELFF.

The gene calls are TRBV6-1 and TRBJ2-5, with 8 positions matching TRBD1. V shed 5 bases, J shed 7 bases, and the junction held 6 bases outside the gene matches. This CDR3 is 13 amino acids long. Per germline, CDR1 MNHNS and CDR2 SASEGT. The CDR3 nucleotides are TGTGCCAGCAGTCCTGACAGGGGTGGGACCCAGTACTTC. It translates to CASSPDRGGTQYF.

This chain links TRBV2 with TRBJ2-1; D gene ambiguous. Looked up from germline, CDR1 is SNHLY and CDR2 is FYNNEI. Trimming left V 2 bases short and J 6 bases short, with 5 bases between. This CDR3 is 12 amino acids long. The CDR3 spells CASSEYLNEQFF. Written as DNA, the CDR3 is TGTGCCAGCAGTGAATATCTCAATGAGCAGTTCTTC.

The V call is TRBV28, the J call TRBJ2-7; 10 bases match TRBD2. The CDR3 consists of 14 residues. The V segment lost 4 bases and the J segment 2 bases; nucleotides outside the gene matches: 2. Looked up from germline, CDR1 is MDHEN and CDR2 is SYDVKM. DNA for the CDR3: TGTGCCAGCAGTTCGCTAGCGGGAGCCTACGAGCAGTACTTC. Encoded protein: CASSSLAGAYEQYF.

This rearrangement joins TRBV13 to TRBJ2-7; the match to TRBD2 covers 7 bases. CDR1 and CDR2 from the germline V gene are PRHDT and FYEKMQ (reference sequence). This CDR3 is built from 14 residues. Losses at the gene ends were 5 bases for V and 7 bases for J; bases not matched to a gene: 11. The CDR3 bases are TGTGCCAGCAGCGGCAGCGGGGTCCTACTTGAGCAGTACTTC. The encoded protein is CASSGSGVLLEQYF.

The chain combines TRBV6-5 with TRBJ1-1; D unclear. The CDR3 has 13 amino acids. Germline loops: CDR1 MNHEY, CDR2 SVGAGI. V dropped 1 base and J dropped 5 bases, with 8 bases sitting between them. CDR3 residues: CASSYFGGTEAFF. As DNA, the CDR3 is TGTGCCAGCAGTTACTTTGGAGGGACTGAAGCTTTCTTT.